The subject of this entry is one TCR beta chain. The antigen is unknown. Generated by immunoSEQ multiplex PCR, the TCRdb table keeps only in-frame clones and is missing some. Found here are 10,000 to 15,000 clones, more than 75% of them singletons; the top ten hold roughly 28%. V shed 6 bases and J shed 13 bases, with 16 bases lying between them. The germline CDR1 and CDR2 sequences are MDHEN and SYDVKM. The CDR3 length is 12 residues. These data come from a study of T cells in localized non-small cell lung cancer. Study results and caveats: A raised T cell density in blood coincided with lengthier overall survival.

The TCR was taken from a male donor older than 55 with stage I squamous cell lung carcinoma. This specimen consisted of peripheral blood, obtained before any cancer treatment. The chain links TRBV28 to TRBJ2-1, with D perhaps TRBD1 or TRBD2 (5 bases each). CDR3 amino acids: CASSSSLGPQFF. CDR3 DNA: TGTGCCAGCAGCTCCTCGTTGGGACCTCAGTTCTTC.